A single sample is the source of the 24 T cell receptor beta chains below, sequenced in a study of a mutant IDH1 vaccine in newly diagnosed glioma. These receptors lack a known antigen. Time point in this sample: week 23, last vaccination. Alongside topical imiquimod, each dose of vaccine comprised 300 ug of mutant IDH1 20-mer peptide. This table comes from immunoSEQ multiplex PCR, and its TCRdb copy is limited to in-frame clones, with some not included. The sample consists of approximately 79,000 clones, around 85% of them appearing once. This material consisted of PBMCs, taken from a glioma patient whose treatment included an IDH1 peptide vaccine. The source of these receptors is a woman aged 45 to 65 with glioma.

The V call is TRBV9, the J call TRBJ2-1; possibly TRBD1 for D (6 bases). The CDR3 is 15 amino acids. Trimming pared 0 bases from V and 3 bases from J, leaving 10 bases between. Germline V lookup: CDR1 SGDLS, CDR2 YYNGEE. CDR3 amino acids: CASSVARGYYNEQFF. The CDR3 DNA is TGTGCCAGCAGCGTAGCGAGGGGGTACTACAATGAGCAGTTCTTC.

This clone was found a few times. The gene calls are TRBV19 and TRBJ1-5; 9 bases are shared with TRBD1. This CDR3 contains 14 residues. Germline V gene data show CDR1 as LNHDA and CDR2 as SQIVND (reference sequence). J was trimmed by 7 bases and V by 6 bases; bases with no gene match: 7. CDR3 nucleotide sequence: TGTGCCAGTAGCGAAGGGACAGGGTCACAGCCCCAGCATTTT. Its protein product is CASSEGTGSQPQHF.

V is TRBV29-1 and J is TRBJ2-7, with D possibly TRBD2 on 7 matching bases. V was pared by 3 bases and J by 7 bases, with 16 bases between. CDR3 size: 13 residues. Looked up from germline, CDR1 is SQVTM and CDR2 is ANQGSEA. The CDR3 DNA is TGCAGCGTTGAGGATGGGGGGGCGCTGGAGCAGTACTTC. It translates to CSVEDGGALEQYF.

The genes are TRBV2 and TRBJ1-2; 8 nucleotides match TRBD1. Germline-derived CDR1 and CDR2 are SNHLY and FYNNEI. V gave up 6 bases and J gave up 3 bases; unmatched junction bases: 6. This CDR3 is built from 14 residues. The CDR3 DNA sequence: TGTGCCAGCAGAGGACAGGGCAGGGACTATGGCTACACCTTC. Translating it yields CASRGQGRDYGYTF.

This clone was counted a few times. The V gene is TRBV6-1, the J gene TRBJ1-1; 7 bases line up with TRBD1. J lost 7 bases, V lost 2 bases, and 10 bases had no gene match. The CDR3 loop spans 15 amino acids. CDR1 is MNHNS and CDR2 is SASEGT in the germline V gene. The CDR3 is CASSEPLDRIVEAFF. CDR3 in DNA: TGTGCCAGCAGTGAACCGTTGGACAGGATAGTTGAAGCTTTCTTT.

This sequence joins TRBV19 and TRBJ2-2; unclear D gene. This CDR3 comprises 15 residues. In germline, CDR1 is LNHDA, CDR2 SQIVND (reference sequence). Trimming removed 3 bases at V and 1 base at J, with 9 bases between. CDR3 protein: CASSILSGNTGELFF. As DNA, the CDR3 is TGTGCCAGTAGTATTCTGTCGGGGAACACCGGGGAGCTGTTTTTT. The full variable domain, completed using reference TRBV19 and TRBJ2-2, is DGGITQSPKYLFRKEGQNVTLSCEQNLNHDAMYWYRQDPGQGLRLIYYSQIVNDFQKGDIAEGYSVSREKKESFPLTVTSAQKNPTAFYLCASSILSGNTGELFFGEGSRLTVL.

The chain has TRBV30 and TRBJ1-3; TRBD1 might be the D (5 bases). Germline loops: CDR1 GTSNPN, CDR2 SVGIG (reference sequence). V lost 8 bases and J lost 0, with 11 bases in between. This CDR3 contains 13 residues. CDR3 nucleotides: TGTGCCCGCTCACAGGACTCTGGAAACACCATATATTTT. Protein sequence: CARSQDSGNTIYF.

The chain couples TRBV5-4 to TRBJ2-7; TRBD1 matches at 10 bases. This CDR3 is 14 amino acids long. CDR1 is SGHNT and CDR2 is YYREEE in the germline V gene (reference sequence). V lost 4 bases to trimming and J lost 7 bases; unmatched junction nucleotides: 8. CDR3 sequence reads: CASSVGTGVREQYF. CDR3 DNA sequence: TGTGCCAGCAGCGTCGGGACAGGGGTTCGGGAGCAGTACTTC.

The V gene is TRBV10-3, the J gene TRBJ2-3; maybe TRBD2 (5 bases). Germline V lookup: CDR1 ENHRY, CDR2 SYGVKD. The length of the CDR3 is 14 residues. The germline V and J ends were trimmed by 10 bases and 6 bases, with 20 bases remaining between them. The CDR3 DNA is TGTGCCACCTCAGGAACTCATGAGGGCGATACGCAGTATTTT. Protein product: CATSGTHEGDTQYF.

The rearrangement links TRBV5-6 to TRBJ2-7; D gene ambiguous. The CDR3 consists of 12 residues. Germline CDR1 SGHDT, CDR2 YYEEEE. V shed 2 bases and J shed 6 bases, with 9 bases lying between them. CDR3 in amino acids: CASSFSGGEQYF. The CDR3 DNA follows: TGTGCCAGCAGCTTTAGTGGTGGCGAGCAGTACTTC.

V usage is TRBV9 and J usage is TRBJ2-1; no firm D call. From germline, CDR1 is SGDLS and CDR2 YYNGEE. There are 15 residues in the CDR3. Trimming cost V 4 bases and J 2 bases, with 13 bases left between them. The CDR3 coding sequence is TGTGCCAGCAGCCCCCAATCTCGGGCCTACAATGAGCAGTTCTTC. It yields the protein CASSPQSRAYNEQFF.

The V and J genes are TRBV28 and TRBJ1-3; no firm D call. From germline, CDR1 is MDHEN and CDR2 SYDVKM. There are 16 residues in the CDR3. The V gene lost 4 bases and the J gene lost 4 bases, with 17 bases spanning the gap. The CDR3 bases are TGTGCCAGCAGTTCCTATAAGGACGGATTCGGAAACACCATATATTTT. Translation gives CASSSYKDGFGNTIYF.

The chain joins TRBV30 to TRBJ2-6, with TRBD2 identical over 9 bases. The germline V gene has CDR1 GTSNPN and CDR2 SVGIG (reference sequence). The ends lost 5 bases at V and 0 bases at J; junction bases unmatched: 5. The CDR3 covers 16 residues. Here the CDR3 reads CAWAGREGSGANVLTF. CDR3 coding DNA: TGTGCCTGGGCGGGGCGGGAGGGCTCTGGGGCCAACGTCCTGACTTTC.

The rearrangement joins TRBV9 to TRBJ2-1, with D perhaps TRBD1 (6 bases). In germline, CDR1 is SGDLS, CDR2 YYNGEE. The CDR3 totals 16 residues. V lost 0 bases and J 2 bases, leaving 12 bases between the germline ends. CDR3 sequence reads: CASSVAAAGAYNEQFF. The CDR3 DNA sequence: TGTGCCAGCAGCGTAGCTGCGGCAGGGGCCTACAATGAGCAGTTCTTC.

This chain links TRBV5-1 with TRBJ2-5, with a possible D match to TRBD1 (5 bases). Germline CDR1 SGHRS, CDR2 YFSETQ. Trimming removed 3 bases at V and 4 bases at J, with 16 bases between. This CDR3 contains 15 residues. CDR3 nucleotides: TGCGCCAGCAGCTGGGGCGGATGGTTGGGAGAGACCCAGTACTTC. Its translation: CASSWGGWLGETQYF.

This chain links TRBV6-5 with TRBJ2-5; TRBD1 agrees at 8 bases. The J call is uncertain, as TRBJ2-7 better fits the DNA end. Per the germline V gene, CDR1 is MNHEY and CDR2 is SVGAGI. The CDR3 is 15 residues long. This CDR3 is CASSYSGQGSYEQYF. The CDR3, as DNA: TGTGCCAGCAGTTACTCAGGACAGGGTTCCTACGAGCAGTACTTC.

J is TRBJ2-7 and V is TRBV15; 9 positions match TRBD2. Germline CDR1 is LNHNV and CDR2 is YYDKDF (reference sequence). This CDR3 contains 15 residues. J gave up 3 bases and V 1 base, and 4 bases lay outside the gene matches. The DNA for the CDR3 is TGTGCCACCAGCAGAGGGACTAGCGTGAACTACGAGCAGTACTTC. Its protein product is CATSRGTSVNYEQYF.

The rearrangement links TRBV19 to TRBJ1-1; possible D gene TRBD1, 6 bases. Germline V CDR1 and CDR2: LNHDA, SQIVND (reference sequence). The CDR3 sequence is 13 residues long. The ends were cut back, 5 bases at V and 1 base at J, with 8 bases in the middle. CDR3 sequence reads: CASSPTGNTEAFF. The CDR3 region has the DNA TGTGCCAGTAGTCCGACAGGGAACACTGAAGCTTTCTTT.

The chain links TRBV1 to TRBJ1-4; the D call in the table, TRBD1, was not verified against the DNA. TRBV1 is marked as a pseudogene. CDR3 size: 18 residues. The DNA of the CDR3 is TGCACCAGCAGCCCTCATAGAGGACAGGGGGAATTTAATGAAAAACTGTTTTTT. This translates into CTSSPHRGQGEFNEKLFF.

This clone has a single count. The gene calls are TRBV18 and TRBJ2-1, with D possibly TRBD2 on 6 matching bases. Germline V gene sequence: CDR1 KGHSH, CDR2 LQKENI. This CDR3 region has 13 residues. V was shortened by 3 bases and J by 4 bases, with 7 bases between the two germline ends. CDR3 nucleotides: TGTGCCAGCTCACCGGGACTTTACAATGAGCAGTTCTTC. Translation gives CASSPGLYNEQFF.

The CDR3 nucleotides are TGTGCCAGCAGTCGACCCGGGGCGTTGGTTGTTGCTTTCTTT. Encoded protein: CASSRPGALVVAFF. This chain connects TRBV27 to TRBJ1-1; possibly TRBD1 for D (5 bases). The CDR3 extends over 14 amino acids. Germline V lookup: CDR1 MNHEY, CDR2 SMNVEV (reference sequence). The V and J ends lost 5 bases and 11 bases respectively, with 21 bases between them.

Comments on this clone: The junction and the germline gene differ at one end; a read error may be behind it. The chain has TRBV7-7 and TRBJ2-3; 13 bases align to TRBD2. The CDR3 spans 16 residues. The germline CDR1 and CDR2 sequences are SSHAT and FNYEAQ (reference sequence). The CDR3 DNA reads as TGTGCTAGCAGCCCCGGACTAGCGGGAGTCACAGATACGCAGTATTTT. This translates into CASSPGLAGVTDTQYF.

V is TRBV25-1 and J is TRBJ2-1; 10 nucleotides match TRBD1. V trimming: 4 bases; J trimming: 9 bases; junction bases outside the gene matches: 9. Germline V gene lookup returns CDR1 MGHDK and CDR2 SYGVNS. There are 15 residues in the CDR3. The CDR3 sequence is CASSGTGGEYFEQFF. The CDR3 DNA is TGTGCCAGCAGTGGGACAGGGGGAGAATATTTTGAGCAGTTCTTC.

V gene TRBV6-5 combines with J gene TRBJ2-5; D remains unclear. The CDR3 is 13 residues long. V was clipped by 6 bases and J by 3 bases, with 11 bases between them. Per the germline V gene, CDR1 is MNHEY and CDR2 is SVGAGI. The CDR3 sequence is CASSRSREETQYF. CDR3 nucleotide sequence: TGTGCCAGCAGCCGCTCAAGGGAAGAGACCCAGTACTTC.